Sequencing of this T cell receptor beta chain was carried out in a study of blood T cell repertoires in COVID-19. The table came from immunoSEQ multiplex PCR; TCRdb's copy has only in-frame clones and leaves some out. The data contain around 420,000 clones, roughly 86% of them singletons. Per the germline V gene, CDR1 is LGHNA and CDR2 is YNFKEQ. This CDR3 spans 15 amino acids. Unmatched junction bases numbered 7, after V lost 3 bases and J lost 3 bases. This clone was seen only once. Participant ages covered about 18 to 100 years across about 25 US areas. The sequenced sample was PBMCs or T cells enriched from blood (not recorded which). The receptor was isolated from a woman in her thirties or forties with acute COVID-19. This chain links TRBV4-2 with TRBJ2-7, with TRBD2 matching 8 bases. The CDR3 spells CASSQETSGGYEQYF. The CDR3 bases are TGTGCCAGCAGCCAGGAAACTAGCGGAGGCTACGAGCAGTACTTC.